This record covers a single TCR beta chain. It has no known antigen specificity. Base qualities were left out, and no much larger clone turns up one base away. TCRbeta CDR3 regions were amplified from genomic DNA by means of the immunoSEQ Assay, a bias-controlled multiplex PCR. Turning to the authors' computational methods: The number of nucleated cells in each sample was estimated from the amplification of reference gene primers within the assay. To quantify the absolute abundance of each unique TCRbeta CDR3 rearrangement, sequence reads were collapsed and filtered. For each sample, productive Simpson clonality was calculated as the square root of Simpson's diversity index across productive rearrangements. Held by TCRdb, this immuneACCESS table contains in-frame sequences only and omits some clones. Under half of the omission traces to an unresolved V gene where checked; the cause of the rest is unknown. Clone size and V and J calls were adopted from that table, with D and trimming inferred from the DNA. Here the sample has about 95,000 clones; over 70% occur a single time. Roughly 25% of the sample goes to the ten largest clones.

V was cut back by 0 bases and J by 4 bases, leaving a gap of 14 bases between them. The germline V gene specifies SGHRS as CDR1 and YFSETQ as CDR2. The CDR3 starts with the cysteine, ends with the phenylalanine, and has 15 residues. The DNA shown is the 45-base CDR3, in frame from base 1. This entry is derived from a study of blood T cell repertoires in COVID-19 (dated by TCRdb to 2019 to 2021). With respect to the entire study: Collaborator samples came from the United States, Italy and Spain and covered acute and convalescent phases of COVID-19. The repertoires were released in a freely available public database intended as a resource for research on the immune response to SARS-CoV-2. Where HLA class I and class II types were available, the types were taken from metadata supplied by the sample provider, not from assay-based typing. Deeply sampled blood TCRbeta repertoires from subjects exposed to, actively infected with, or recovered from COVID-19 were included in the dataset. The samples were drawn from the first 160 participants of the ongoing ImmuneRACE study and from 950 to 1,500 subjects provided by 6 global collaborators. The prospective study material was composed of cDNA or gDNA derived from T cells, B-cell-depleted T cells, or PBMCs. The sample metadata nearly always contained a de-identified subject ID, COVID-19 status, age in years and sex.

Here is what the overall study found, with its caveats: The quantity of clinical and demographic metadata differed by source and by participant and was supplied without curation.

Collaborating institutions collected whole blood in K2EDTA tubes following their own protocols. For TCRbeta analysis, collaborators shipped samples as frozen whole blood, isolated PBMCs, or DNA extracted from either of those sample types. The receptor chain draws on TRBV5-1 and TRBJ2-7, with TRBD2 perhaps the D gene, on 7 matching bases. This receptor was identified in an elderly man with active or convalescent COVID-19. The sample taken for sequencing was peripheral blood. The base sequence is TGCGCCAGCAGCTTGGTTTTGGGGGGGCCTTACGAGCAGTACTTC. This encodes CASSLVLGGPYEQYF.